The rows below give T cell receptor beta chains drawn from one sample of a study of technical replicates of blood from a handful of donors. Sequencing was performed with immunoSEQ multiplex PCR; in TCRdb, only in-frame clones are kept and a portion is missing. This sample has approximately 87,000 clones, with about 90% found just once. The sample consisted of T cells isolated from PBMCs. The receptors were gathered from a human donor in good health. Some clones in this sample may be carry-over from other donors' samples. CDR3s include the opening cysteine and the closing phenylalanine or tryptophan. Each record gives: D gene, V gene, CDR3 length, J gene, clone size, CDR3 protein, CDR3 DNA. The D gene is left open where the match is weak. Size is omitted from some rows. Given values are once, few, many or a class for expanded clones.

>.|TRBV30|13|TRBJ2-7|.
CAWTRDTIYEQYF
TGTGCCTGGACGCGGGATACGATCTACGAGCAGTACTTC
>TRBD1|TRBV7-8|19|TRBJ1-5|.
CASSLHPETGRVLNQPQHF
TGTGCCAGCAGCTTACATCCGGAGACAGGGAGAGTTTTAAATCAGCCCCAGCATTTT
>.|TRBV9|15|TRBJ2-1|few
CASSDKGAVYNEQFF
TGTGCCAGCAGCGACAAAGGGGCCGTTTACAATGAGCAGTTCTTC
>.|TRBV4-1|14|TRBJ2-7|.
CASSLQGLAYEQYF
TGCGCCAGCAGCCTCCAGGGGCTTGCCTACGAGCAGTACTTC
>TRBD2|TRBV5-1|13|TRBJ2-1|.
CASSSLAGGRQFF
TGCGCCAGCAGCTCCCTCGCGGGAGGGAGGCAGTTCTTC
>TRBD2|TRBV6-1|16|TRBJ2-7|once
CASSDPSGVVSYEQYF
TGTGCCAGCAGTGACCCTAGCGGAGTTGTCTCCTACGAGCAGTACTTC
>TRBD1|TRBV19|14|TRBJ2-7|few
CASSTQGARYEQYF
TGTGCCAGTAGTACCCAGGGGGCGCGATACGAGCAGTACTTC
>TRBD2|TRBV12-5|17|TRBJ2-5|.
CASGLGGLAGGAETQYF
TGTGCTAGTGGTTTGGGGGGACTAGCGGGAGGCGCTGAGACCCAGTACTTC
>TRBD2|TRBV6-1|16|TRBJ2-1|.
CASSVGVAGGHNGQFF
TGTGCCAGCAGTGTCGGGGTAGCGGGAGGACACAATGGGCAGTTCTTC
>.|TRBV7-2|14|TRBJ2-1|.
CASHRRGGKNEQFF
TGTGCCAGCCATCGGAGGGGGGGAAAGAATGAGCAGTTCTTC
>.|TRBV13|14|TRBJ2-7|.
CASSIPGLTYEQYF
TGTGCCAGCAGCATACCGGGACTGACCTACGAGCAGTACTTC
>.|TRBV5-6|14|TRBJ2-7|.
CASSPDRHLYEQYF
TGTGCCAGCAGCCCCGACAGGCACCTCTACGAGCAGTACTTC
>TRBD1|TRBV19|15|TRBJ1-1|.
CASTPRGTGNTEAFF
TGTGCCAGTACCCCCAGGGGGACAGGGAACACTGAAGCTTTCTTT
>TRBD2|TRBV7-2|14|TRBJ2-3|.
CASSLPGGTDTQYF
TGTGCCAGCAGCTTACCGGGAGGGACAGATACGCAGTATTTT
>.|TRBV5-4|14|TRBJ1-4|few
CASRREGFGEKLFF
TGTGCCAGCAGAAGGGAGGGATTCGGCGAAAAACTGTTTTTT
>.|TRBV4-2|16|TRBJ2-7|.
CASSQAGRGTNYEQYF
TGTGCCAGCAGCCAAGCGGGCCGCGGGACCAACTACGAGCAGTACTTC
>.|TRBV7-9|15|TRBJ2-1|.
CASSPPGTPNKWEFF
TGTGCCAGCAGCCCCCCCGGGACACCCAATAAGTGGGAGTTCTTC
>TRBD1|TRBV27|15|TRBJ1-2|.
CASSQRQGGNYGYTF
TGTGCCAGCAGTCAAAGACAGGGGGGGAACTATGGCTACACCTTC
>TRBD1|TRBV9|13|TRBJ1-1|.
CASSKGGGTEAFF
TGTGCCAGCAGCAAAGGGGGCGGGACTGAAGCTTTCTTT
>.|TRBV11-2|16|TRBJ2-1|.
CASSLDRTNSYNEQFF
TGTGCCAGCAGCTTAGATCGGACTAACTCCTACAATGAGCAGTTCTTC
>TRBD1|TRBV29-1|14|TRBJ2-3|.
CSVSRGTPTDTQYF
TGCAGCGTGAGCAGGGGGACCCCCACAGATACGCAGTATTTT
>TRBD2|TRBV6-1|15|TRBJ2-5|.
CASSDRGLGAETQYF
TGTGCCAGCAGTGACCGAGGACTAGGTGCAGAGACCCAGTACTTC
>.|TRBV7-8|13|TRBJ2-3|.
CASSLGTLDTQYF
TGTGCCAGCAGCTTAGGGACTTTAGATACGCAGTATTTT
>.|TRBV11-2|13|TRBJ2-7|.
CASSRLDFYEQYF
TGTGCCAGCAGTCGACTAGACTTCTACGAGCAGTACTTC
>TRBD2|TRBV7-7|14|TRBJ2-1|.
CASSLESGRGEQFF
TGTGCTAGCAGCTTAGAGAGCGGGAGAGGTGAGCAGTTCTTC
>.|TRBV5-4|16|TRBJ2-1|.
CASSLFKDTVYNEQFF
TGTGCCAGCAGCTTGTTCAAGGACACGGTATACAATGAGCAGTTCTTC
>.|TRBV10-3|15|TRBJ1-1|once
CAISEEVGEHTEAFF
TGTGCCATCAGTGAAGAGGTAGGGGAACACACTGAAGCTTTCTTT
>TRBD1|TRBV7-2|14|TRBJ2-7|.
CASSHRDRGYEQYF
TGTGCCAGCAGCCACCGGGACAGGGGATACGAGCAGTACTTC
>TRBD1|TRBV28|14|TRBJ2-5|.
CASRWTGTKETQYF
TGTGCCAGCAGATGGACAGGCACCAAGGAGACCCAGTACTTC
>.|TRBV7-9|14|TRBJ1-1|.
CASSLRGGHTEAFF
TGTGCCAGCAGCTTAAGGGGAGGGCACACTGAAGCTTTCTTT
>.|TRBV6-6|13|TRBJ2-2|.
CASRRQSTGELFF
TGTGCCAGCAGAAGACAGTCCACCGGGGAGCTGTTTTTT
>.|TRBV7-9|13|TRBJ1-1|few
CASSLDRNTEAFF
TGTGCCAGCAGCTTAGACAGGAACACTGAAGCTTTCTTT
>.|TRBV11-2|13|TRBJ1-2|once
CASSPTGLYGYTF
TGTGCCAGCAGCCCTACAGGGCTCTATGGCTACACCTTC